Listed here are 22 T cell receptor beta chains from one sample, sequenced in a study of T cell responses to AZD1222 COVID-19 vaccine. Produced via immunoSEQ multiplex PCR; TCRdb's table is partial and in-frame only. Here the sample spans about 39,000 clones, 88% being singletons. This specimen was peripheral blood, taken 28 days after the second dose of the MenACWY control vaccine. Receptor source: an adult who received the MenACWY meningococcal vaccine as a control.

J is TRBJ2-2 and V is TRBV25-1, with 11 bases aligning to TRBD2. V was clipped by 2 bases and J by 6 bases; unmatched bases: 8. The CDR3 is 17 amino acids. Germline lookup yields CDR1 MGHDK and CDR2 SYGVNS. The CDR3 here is CASSELASGRFPGELFF. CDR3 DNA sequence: TGTGCCAGCAGTGAACTGGCTAGCGGGAGGTTTCCCGGGGAGCTGTTTTTT.

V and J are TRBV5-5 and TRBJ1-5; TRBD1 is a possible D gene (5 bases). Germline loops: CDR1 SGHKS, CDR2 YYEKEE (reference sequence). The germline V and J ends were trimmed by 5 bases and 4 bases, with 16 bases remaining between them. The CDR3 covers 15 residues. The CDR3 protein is CASSGRGVGNQPQHF. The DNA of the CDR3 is TGTGCCAGCAGTGGTCGGGGGGTGGGGAATCAGCCCCAGCATTTT. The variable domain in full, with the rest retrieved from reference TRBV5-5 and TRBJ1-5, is DAGVTQSPTHLIKTRGQQVTLRCSPISGHKSVSWYQQVLGQGPQFIFQYYEKEERGRGNFPDRFSARQFPNYSSELNVNALLLGDSALYLCASSGRGVGNQPQHFGDGTRLSIL.

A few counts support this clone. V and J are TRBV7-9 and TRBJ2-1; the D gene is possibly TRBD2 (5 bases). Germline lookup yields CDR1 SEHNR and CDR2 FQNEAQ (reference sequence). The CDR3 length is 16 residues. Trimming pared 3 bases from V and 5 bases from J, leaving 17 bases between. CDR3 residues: CASSLAGIRTHNEQFF. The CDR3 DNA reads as TGTGCCAGCAGCTTGGCCGGGATCCGAACCCACAATGAGCAGTTCTTC.

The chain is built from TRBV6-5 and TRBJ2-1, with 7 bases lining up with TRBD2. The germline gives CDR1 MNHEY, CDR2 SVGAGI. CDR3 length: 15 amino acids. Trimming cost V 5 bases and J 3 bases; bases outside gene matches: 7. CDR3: CASSTGLLFYNEQFF. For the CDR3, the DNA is TGTGCCAGCAGTACGGGACTACTTTTCTACAATGAGCAGTTCTTC.

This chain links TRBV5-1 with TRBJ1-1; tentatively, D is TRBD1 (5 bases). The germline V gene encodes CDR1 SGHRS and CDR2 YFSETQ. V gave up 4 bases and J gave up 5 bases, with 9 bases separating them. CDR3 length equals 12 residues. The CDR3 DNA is TGCGCCAGCAGCGACAGAGATACTGAAGCTTTCTTT. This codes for CASSDRDTEAFF.

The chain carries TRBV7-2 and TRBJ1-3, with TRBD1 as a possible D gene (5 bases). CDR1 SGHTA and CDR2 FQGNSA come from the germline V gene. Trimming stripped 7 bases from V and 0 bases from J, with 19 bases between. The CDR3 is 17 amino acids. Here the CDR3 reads CASTLFGGAASGNTIYF. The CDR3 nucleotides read TGTGCCAGCACCCTTTTCGGAGGGGCGGCCTCTGGAAACACCATATATTTT.

The DNA of the CDR3 is TGTGCCAGCAGTGAAGGGGCCTCCTACGAGCAGTACTTC. This gives the protein CASSEGASYEQYF. The chain recombines TRBV2 with TRBJ2-7; D not certain. This CDR3 contains 13 residues. V lost 1 base, J lost 0 bases, and 4 bases lay in between. In germline, CDR1 is SNHLY, CDR2 FYNNEI.

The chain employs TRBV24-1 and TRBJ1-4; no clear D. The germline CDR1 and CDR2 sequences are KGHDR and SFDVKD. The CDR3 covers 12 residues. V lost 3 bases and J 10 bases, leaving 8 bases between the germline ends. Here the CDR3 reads CATSDVSGKLFF. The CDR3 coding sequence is TGTGCCACCAGTGATGTCAGCGGAAAACTGTTTTTT.

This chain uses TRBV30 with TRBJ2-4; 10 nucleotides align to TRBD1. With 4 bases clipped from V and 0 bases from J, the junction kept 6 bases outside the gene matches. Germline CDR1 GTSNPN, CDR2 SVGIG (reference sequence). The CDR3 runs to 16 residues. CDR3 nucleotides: TGTGCCTGGACTAAGGGACAGGGGAGAGCCAAAAACATTCAGTACTTC. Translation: CAWTKGQGRAKNIQYF.

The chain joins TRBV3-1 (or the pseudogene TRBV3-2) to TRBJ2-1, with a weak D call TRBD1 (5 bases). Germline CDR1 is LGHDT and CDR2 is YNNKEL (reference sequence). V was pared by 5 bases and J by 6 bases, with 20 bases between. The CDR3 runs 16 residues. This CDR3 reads CASSELGRTPANEQFF. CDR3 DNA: TGTGCCAGCAGCGAACTGGGGCGGACGCCCGCCAATGAGCAGTTCTTC.

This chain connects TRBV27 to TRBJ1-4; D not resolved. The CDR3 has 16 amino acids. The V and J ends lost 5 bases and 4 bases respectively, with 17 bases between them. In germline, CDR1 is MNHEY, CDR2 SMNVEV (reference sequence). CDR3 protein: CASSRVVGTGNEKLFF. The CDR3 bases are TGTGCCAGCAGTAGGGTGGTGGGAACGGGTAATGAAAAACTGTTTTTT.

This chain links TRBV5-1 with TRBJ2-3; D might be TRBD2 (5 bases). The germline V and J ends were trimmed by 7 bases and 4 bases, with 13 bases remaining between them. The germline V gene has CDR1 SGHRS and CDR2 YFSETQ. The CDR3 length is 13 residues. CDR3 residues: CASRRMRADTQYF. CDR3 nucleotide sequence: TGCGCCAGCCGGCGAATGAGGGCAGATACGCAGTATTTT. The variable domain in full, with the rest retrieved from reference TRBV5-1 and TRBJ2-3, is KAGVTQTPRYLIKTRGQQVTLSCSPISGHRSVSWYQQTPGQGLQFLFEYFSETQRNKGNFPGRFSGRQFSNSRSEMNVSTLELGDSALYLCASRRMRADTQYFGPGTRLTVL.

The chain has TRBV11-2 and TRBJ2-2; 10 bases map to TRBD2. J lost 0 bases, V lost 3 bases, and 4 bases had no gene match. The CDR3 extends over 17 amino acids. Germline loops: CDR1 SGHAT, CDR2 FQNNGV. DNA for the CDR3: TGTGCCAGCAGCTTGCTAGCGGGAGCGTCGAACACCGGGGAGCTGTTTTTT. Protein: CASSLLAGASNTGELFF.

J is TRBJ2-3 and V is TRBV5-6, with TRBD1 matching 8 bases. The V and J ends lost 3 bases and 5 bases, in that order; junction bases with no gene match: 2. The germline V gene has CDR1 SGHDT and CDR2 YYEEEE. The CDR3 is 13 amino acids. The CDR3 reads CASSSDRGDTQYF. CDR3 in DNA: TGTGCCAGCAGCTCTGACAGGGGAGATACGCAGTATTTT. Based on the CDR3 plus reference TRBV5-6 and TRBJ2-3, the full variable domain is DAGVTQSPTHLIKTRGQQVTLRCSPKSGHDTVSWYQQALGQGPQFIFQYYEEEERQRGNFPDRFSGHQFPNYSSELNVNALLLGDSALYLCASSSDRGDTQYFGPGTRLTVL.

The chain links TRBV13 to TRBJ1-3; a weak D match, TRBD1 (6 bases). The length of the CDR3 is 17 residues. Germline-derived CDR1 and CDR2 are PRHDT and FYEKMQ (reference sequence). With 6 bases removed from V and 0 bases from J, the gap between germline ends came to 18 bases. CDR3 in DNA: TGTGCCAGCAGGAGGAATACCCAGGGGCTCTCTGGAAACACCATATATTTT. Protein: CASRRNTQGLSGNTIYF. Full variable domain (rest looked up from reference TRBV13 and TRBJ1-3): AAGVIQSPRHLIKEKRETATLKCYPIPRHDTVYWYQQGPGQDPQFLISFYEKMQSDKGSIPDRFSAQQFSDYHSELNMSSLELGDSALYFCASRRNTQGLSGNTIYFGEGSWLTVV.

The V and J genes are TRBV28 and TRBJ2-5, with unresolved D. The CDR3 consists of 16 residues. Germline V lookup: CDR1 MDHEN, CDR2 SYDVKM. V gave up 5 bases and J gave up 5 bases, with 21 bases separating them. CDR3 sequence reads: CASSHASFLAGETQYF. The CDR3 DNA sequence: TGTGCCAGCAGTCACGCCTCCTTCTTGGCTGGGGAGACCCAGTACTTC.

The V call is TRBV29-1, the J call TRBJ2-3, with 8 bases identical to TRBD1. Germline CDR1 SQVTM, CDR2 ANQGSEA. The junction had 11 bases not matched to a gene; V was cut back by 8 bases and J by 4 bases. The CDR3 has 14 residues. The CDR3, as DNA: TGCAGCACCACCTTGAGGACAGGGTCAGATACGCAGTATTTT. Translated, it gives CSTTLRTGSDTQYF.

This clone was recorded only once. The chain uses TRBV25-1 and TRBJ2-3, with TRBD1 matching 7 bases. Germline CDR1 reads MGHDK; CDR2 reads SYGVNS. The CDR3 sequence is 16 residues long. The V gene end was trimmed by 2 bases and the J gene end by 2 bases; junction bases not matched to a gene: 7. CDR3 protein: CASSEGAGGFTDTQYF. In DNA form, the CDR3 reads TGTGCCAGCAGTGAAGGGGCAGGGGGATTCACAGATACGCAGTATTTT.

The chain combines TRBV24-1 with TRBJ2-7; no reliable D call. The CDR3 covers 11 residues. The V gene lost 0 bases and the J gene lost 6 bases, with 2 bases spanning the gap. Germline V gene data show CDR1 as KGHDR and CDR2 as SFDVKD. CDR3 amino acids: CATSDLLEQYF. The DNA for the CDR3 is TGTGCCACCAGTGATTTGCTCGAGCAGTACTTC.

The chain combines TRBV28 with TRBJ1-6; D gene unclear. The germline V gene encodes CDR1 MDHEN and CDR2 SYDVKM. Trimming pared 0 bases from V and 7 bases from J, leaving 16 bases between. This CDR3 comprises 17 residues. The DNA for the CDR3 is TGTGCCAGCAGTTTATGGGACGGAGATTCCTCGAATTCACCCCTCCACTTT. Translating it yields CASSLWDGDSSNSPLHF.

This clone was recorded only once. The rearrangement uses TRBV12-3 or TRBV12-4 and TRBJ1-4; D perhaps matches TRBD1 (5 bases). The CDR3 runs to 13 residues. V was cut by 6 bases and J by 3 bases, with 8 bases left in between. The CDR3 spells CASSVGANEKLFF. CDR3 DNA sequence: TGTGCCAGCAGCGTAGGGGCTAATGAAAAACTGTTTTTT.

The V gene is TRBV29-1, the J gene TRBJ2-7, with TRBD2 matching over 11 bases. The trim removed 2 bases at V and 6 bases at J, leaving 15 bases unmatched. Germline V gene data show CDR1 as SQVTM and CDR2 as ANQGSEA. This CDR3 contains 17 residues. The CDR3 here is CSVEPGGTSGSMSEQYF. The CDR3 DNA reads TGCAGCGTTGAACCGGGTGGAACTAGCGGGAGTATGAGCGAGCAGTACTTC.